This TCR beta chain originates from a study of blood T cell repertoires in COVID-19. Original methodology: Counts of nucleated cells, estimated from reference gene primer amplification, were obtained. Data came from immunoSEQ multiplex PCR; TCRdb stores just in-frame clones and leaves some out. V and J calls and clone size are given by that table; D and trimming were obtained from the DNA. The sample contains 50,000 to 70,000 clones, 65% to 85% of which appear only once. Germline lookup yields CDR1 SEHNR and CDR2 FQNEAQ (reference sequence). This CDR3 comprises 12 residues. V was cut by 9 bases and J by 5 bases, with 13 bases left in between.

The source material was peripheral blood. The chain is built from TRBV7-9 and TRBJ2-5, with D hard to call. This TCR was recovered from a man aged 55 to 70 with acute or convalescent COVID-19. The CDR3 sequence: CASALFPETQYF. DNA of the CDR3: TGTGCCAGTGCACTCTTTCCGGAGACCCAGTACTTC.